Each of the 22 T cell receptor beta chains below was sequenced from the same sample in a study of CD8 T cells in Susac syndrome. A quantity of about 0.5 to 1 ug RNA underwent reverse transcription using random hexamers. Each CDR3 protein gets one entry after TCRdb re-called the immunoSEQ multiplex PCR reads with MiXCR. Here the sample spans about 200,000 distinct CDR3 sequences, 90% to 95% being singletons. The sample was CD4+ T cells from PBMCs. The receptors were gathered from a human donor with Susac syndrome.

This chain's CDR3 is CASSGGGYNEQFF. CDR3 nucleotides: TGTGCCAGCAGCGGGGGAGGCTACAATGAGCAGTTCTTC. The chain joins TRBV11-2 to TRBJ2-1; tentative D call: TRBD2 (6 bases). CDR3 size: 13 residues. Germline values: CDR1 SGHAT, CDR2 FQNNGV. V was clipped by 5 bases and J by 3 bases, with 8 bases between them.

CDR3: CASASGMNTEAFF. CDR3 in DNA: TGTGCTAGTGCTTCGGGAATGAACACTGAAGCTTTCTTT. J is TRBJ1-1 and V is TRBV12-5; unclear D gene. V was cut by 7 bases and J by 0 bases, with 9 bases left in between. This CDR3 is 13 amino acids long. CDR1 is LGHNT and CDR2 is FRNRAP in the germline V gene.

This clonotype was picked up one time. The CDR3 sequence: CASTPSGGINEQFF. In DNA, the CDR3 is TGTGCCAGCACCCCTAGCGGGGGCATAAATGAGCAGTTCTTC. V and J are TRBV12-3 or TRBV12-4 and TRBJ2-1; 10 bases agree with TRBD2. Unmatched junction bases numbered 7, after V lost 7 bases and J lost 7 bases. This CDR3 comprises 14 residues.

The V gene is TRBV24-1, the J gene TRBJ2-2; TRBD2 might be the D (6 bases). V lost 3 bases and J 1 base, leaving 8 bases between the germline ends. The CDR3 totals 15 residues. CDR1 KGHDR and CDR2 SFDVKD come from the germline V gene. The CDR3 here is CATSDPGRNTGELFF. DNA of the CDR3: TGTGCCACCAGTGATCCCGGGAGGAACACCGGGGAGCTGTTTTTT.

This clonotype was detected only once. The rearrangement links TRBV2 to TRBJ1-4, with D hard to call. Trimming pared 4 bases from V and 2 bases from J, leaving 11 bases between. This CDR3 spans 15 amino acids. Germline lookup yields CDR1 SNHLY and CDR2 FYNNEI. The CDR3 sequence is CASSGVTQTNEKLFF. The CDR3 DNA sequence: TGTGCCAGCAGTGGTGTGACACAGACTAATGAAAAACTGTTTTTT.

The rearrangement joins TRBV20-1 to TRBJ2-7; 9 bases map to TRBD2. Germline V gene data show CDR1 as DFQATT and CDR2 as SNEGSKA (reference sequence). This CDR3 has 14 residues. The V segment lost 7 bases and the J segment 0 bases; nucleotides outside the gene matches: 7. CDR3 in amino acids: CSVGGLASSYEQYF. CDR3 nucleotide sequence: TGCAGTGTTGGAGGACTAGCGAGCTCCTACGAGCAGTACTTC.

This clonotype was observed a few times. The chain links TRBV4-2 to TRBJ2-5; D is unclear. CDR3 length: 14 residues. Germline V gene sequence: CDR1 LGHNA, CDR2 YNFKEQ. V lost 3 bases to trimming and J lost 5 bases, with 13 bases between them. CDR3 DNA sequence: TGTGCCAGCAGCCAGACTGGAGTTGGGGAGACCCAGTACTTC. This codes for CASSQTGVGETQYF.

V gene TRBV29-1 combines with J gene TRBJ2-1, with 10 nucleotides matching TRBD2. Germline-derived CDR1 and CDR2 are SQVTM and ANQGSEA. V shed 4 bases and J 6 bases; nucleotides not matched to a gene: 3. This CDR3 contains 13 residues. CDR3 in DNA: TGCAGCGTTGTGGCTAGCGGGAGCAATGAGCAGTTCTTC. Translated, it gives CSVVASGSNEQFF.

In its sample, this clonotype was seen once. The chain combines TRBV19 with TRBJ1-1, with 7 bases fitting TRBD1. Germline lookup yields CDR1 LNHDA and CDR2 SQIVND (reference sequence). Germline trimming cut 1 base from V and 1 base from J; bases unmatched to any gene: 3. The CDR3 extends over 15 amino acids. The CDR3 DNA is TGTGCCAGTAGTATAGGGGGGACAGCGAACACTGAAGCTTTCTTT. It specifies CASSIGGTANTEAFF.

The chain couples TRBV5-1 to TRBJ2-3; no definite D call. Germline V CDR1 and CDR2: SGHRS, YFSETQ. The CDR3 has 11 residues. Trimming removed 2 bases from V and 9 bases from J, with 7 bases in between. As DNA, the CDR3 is TGCGCCAGCAGCTTAGGACGGACGCAGTATTTT. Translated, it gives CASSLGRTQYF. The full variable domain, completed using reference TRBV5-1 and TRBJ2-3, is KAGVTQTPRYLIKTRGQQVTLSCSPISGHRSVSWYQQTPGQGLQFLFEYFSETQRNKGNFPGRFSGRQFSNSRSEMNVSTLELGDSALYLCASSLGRTQYFGPGTRLTVL.

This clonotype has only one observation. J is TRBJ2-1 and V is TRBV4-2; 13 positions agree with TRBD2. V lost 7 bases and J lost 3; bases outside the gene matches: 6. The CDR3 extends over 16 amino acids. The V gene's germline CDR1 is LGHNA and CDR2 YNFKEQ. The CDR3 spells CASKELAGGLYNEQFF. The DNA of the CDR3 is TGTGCCAGCAAAGAACTAGCGGGGGGGCTCTACAATGAGCAGTTCTTC.

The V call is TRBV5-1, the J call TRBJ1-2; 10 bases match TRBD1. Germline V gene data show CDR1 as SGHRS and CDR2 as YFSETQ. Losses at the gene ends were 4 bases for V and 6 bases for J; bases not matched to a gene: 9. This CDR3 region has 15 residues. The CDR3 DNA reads TGCGCCAGCAGCCTCCATCGACAGGGGGCGGATGGCTACACCTTC. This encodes CASSLHRQGADGYTF.

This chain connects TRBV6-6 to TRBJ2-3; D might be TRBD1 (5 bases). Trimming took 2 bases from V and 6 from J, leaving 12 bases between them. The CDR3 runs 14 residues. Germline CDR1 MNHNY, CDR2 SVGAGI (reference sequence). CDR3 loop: CASSYTSRQDTQYF. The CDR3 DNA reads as TGTGCCAGCAGTTACACCTCCCGACAGGATACGCAGTATTTT.

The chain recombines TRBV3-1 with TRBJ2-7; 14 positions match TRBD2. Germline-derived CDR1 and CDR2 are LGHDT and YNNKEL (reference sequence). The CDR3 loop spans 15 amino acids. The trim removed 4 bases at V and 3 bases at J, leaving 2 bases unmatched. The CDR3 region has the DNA TGTGCCAGCAGCCCCGGGACTAGCGGGGGCTACGAGCAGTACTTC. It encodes CASSPGTSGGYEQYF.

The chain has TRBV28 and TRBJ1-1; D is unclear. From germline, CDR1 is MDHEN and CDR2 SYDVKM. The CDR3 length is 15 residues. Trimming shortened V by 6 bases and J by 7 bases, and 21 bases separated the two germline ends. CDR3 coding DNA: TGTGCCAGCAGCTTACGTAGGTTAAATTCAAATGAAGCTTTCTTT. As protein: CASSLRRLNSNEAFF.

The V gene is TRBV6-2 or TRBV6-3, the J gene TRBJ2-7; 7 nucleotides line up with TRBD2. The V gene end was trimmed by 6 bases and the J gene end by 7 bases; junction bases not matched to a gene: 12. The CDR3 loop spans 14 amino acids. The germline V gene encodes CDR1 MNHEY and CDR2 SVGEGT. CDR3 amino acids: CASSPGTNGREQYF. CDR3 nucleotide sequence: TGTGCCAGCAGCCCCGGGACCAACGGGAGGGAGCAGTACTTC.

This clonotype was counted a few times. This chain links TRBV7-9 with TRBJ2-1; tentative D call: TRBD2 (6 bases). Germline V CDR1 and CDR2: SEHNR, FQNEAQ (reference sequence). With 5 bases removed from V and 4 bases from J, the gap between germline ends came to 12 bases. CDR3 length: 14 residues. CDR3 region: CASSRAGTYNEQFF. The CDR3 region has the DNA TGTGCCAGCAGCCGCGCCGGGACTTACAATGAGCAGTTCTTC.

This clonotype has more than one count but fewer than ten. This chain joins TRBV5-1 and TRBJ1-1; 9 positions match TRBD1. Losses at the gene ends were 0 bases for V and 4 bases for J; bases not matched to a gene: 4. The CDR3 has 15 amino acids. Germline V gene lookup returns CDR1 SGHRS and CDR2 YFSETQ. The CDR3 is CASSLGQGQGTEAFF. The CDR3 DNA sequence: TGCGCCAGCAGCTTGGGACAGGGACAGGGCACTGAAGCTTTCTTT.

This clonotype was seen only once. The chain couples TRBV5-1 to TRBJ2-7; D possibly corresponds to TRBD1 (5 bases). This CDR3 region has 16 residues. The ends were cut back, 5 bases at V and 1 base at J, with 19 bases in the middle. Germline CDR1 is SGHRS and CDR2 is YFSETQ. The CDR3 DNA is TGCGCCAGCAGTTTCCGGGTGGGGCAGGCGTCCTACGAGCAGTACTTC. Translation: CASSFRVGQASYEQYF.

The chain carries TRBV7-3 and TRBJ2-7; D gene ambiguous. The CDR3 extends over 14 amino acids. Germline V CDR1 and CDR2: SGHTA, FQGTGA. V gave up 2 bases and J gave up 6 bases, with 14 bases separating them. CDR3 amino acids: CASSLSPNSGEQYF. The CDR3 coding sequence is TGTGCCAGCAGCTTATCCCCGAACAGTGGCGAGCAGTACTTC. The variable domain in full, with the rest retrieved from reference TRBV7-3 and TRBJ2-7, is GAGVSQTPSNKVTEKGKYVELRCDPISGHTALYWYRQSLGQGPEFLIYFQGTGAADDSGLPNDRFFAVRPEGSVSTLKIQRTERGDSAVYLCASSLSPNSGEQYFGPGTRLTVT.

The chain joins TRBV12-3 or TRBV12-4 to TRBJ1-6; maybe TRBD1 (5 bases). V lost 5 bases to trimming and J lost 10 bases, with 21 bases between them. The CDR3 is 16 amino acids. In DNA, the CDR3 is TGTGCCAGCAGTCCATCCCCTGACAGTACTGGGTCACCCCTCCACTTT. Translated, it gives CASSPSPDSTGSPLHF.

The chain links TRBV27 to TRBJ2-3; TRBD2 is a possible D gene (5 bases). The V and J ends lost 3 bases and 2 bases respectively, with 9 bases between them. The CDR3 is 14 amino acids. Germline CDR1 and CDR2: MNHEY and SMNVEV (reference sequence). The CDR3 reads CASSFWRATDTQYF. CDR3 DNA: TGTGCCAGCAGTTTTTGGCGGGCCACAGATACGCAGTATTTT.